This TCR beta chain was recovered during a study of blood T cell repertoires in COVID-19. Across the study: Whether acute or convalescent, the COVID-19 samples came from the United States, Italy and Spain.

This clone was counted at least ten times. Produced via immunoSEQ multiplex PCR; TCRdb's table is partial and in-frame only. This table has about 95,000 clones, approximately 81% appearing once. The sample taken for sequencing was peripheral blood. The clonotype originates from a man aged 80 or over with active or convalescent COVID-19.

The CDR3 nucleotides read TGTGCCACCAGTGATTTGCCCCGACTAGCGGGGGCCTCGGGGACCGGGGAGCTGTTTTTT. This gives the protein CATSDLPRLAGASGTGELFF. The chain recombines TRBV24-1 with TRBJ2-2; 12 nucleotides line up with TRBD2. Trimming took 0 bases from V and 5 from J; bases not matched to a gene: 12. Germline V gene lookup returns CDR1 KGHDR and CDR2 SFDVKD. This CDR3 has 20 amino acids.